Listed here is a single TCR beta chain. Its antigen is undetermined. This entry is derived from a study of brain metastases from non-small cell lung cancer. Points from the study as a whole: T-cell infiltration was lower in brain metastases than primaries (P < 0.001).

Germline CDR1 GTSNPN, CDR2 SVGIG (reference sequence). The J segment lost 7 bases and the V segment lost 5 bases, leaving 5 bases of the junction unmatched. The CDR3 runs 12 residues. Repertoires were generated with immunoSEQ multiplex PCR, while TCRdb's copy carries only in-frame clones and drops some. The repertoire consists of 7,500 to 10,000 clones, with 70% to 90% occurring once and the leading ten covering approximately 4%. Sequenced: primary lung tumor tissue. The chain carries TRBV30 and TRBJ2-3; 8 bases match TRBD1. This TCR was sampled from a donor aged 40 or over with non-small cell lung cancer. CDR3 sequence reads: CAWDRGVNTQYF. CDR3 bases: TGTGCCTGGGACAGGGGTGTAAATACGCAGTATTTT.